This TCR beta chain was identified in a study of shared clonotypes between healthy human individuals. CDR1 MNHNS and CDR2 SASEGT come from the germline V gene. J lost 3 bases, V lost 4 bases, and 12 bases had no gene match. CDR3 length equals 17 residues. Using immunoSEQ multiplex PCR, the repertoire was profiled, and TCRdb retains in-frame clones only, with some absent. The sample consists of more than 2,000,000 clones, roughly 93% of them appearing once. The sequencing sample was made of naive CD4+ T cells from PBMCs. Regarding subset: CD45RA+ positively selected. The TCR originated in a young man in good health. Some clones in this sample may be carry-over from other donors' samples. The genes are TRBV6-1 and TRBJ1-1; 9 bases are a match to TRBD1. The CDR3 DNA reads TGTGCCAGCAGTGTCGAACAGGGGGCGAGCCGGGACACTGAAGCTTTCTTT. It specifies CASSVEQGASRDTEAFF.